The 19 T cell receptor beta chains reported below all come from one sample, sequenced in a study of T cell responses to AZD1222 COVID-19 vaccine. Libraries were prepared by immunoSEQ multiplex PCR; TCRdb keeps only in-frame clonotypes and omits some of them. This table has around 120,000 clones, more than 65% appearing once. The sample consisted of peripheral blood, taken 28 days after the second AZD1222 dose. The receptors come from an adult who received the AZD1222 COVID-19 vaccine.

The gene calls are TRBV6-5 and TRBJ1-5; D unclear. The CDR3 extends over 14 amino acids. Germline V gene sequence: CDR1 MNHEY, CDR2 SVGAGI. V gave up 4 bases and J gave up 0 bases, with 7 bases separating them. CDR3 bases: TGTGCCAGCAGTTCGGACCGTAGCAATCAGCCCCAGCATTTT. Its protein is CASSSDRSNQPQHF.

CDR3 sequence reads: CSVMAGAYEQYF. CDR3 coding DNA: TGCAGCGTTATGGCAGGCGCCTACGAGCAGTACTTC. The rearrangement links TRBV29-1 to TRBJ2-7, with D unresolved. The V and J ends lost 5 bases and 2 bases respectively, with 10 bases between them. Looked up from germline, CDR1 is SQVTM and CDR2 is ANQGSEA. The CDR3 extends over 12 amino acids.

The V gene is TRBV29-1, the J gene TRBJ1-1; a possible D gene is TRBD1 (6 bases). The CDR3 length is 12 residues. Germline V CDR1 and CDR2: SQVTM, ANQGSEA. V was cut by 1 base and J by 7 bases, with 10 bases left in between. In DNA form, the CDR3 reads TGCAGCGTTGAAGTGGGGGGGCTTGAAGCTTTCTTT. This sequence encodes CSVEVGGLEAFF.

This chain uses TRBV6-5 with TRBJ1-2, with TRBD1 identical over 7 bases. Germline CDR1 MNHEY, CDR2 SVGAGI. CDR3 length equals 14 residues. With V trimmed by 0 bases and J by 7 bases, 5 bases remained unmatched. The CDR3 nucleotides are TGTGCCAGCAGTTACTCGAGAGGGGGCAGTGGCTACACCTTC. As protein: CASSYSRGGSGYTF.

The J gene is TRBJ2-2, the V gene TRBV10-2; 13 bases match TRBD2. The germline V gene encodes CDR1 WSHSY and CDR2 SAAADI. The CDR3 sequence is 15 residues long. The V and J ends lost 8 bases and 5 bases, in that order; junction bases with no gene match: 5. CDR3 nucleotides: TGCGCCAGCTCCCGGACTAGCGGGGGAACCGGGGAGCTGTTTTTT. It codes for CASSRTSGGTGELFF.

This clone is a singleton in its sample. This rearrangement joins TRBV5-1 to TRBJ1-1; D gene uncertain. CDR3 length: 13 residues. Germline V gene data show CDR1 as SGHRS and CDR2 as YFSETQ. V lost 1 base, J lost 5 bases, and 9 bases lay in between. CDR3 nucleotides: TGCGCCAGCAGCTTGAGAAGAGGGACTGAAGCTTTCTTT. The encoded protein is CASSLRRGTEAFF.

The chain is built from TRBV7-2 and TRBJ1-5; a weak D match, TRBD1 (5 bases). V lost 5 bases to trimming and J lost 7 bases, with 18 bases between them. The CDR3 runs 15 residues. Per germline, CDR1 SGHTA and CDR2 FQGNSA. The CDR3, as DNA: TGTGCCAGCAGCCCCGGGGGGTTGGAAAAGCAGCCCCAGCATTTT. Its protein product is CASSPGGLEKQPQHF.

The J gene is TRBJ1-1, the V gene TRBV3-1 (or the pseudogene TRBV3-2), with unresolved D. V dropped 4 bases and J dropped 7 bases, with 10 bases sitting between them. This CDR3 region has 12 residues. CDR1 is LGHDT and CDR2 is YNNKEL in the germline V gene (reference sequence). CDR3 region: CASSPPRGEAFF. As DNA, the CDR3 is TGTGCCAGCAGCCCACCCCGGGGTGAAGCTTTCTTT.

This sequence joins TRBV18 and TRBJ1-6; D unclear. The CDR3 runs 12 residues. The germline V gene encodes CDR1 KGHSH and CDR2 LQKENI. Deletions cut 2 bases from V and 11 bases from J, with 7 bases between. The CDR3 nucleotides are TGTGCCAGCTCACCAGACCGGCCACCCCTCCACTTT. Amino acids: CASSPDRPPLHF.

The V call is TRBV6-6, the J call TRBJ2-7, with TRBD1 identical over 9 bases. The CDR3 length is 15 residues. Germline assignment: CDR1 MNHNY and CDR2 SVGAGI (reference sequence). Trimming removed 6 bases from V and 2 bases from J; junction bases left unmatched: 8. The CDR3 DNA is TGTGCCAGCAGCACGGACAGGGGTTTTCCCTACGAGCAGTACTTC. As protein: CASSTDRGFPYEQYF.

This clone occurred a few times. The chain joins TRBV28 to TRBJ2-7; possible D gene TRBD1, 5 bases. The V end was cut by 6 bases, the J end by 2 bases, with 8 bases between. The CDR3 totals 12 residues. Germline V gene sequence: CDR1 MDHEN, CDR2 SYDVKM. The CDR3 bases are TGTGCCAGCAGGTTGACAGCCTACGAGCAGTACTTC. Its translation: CASRLTAYEQYF.

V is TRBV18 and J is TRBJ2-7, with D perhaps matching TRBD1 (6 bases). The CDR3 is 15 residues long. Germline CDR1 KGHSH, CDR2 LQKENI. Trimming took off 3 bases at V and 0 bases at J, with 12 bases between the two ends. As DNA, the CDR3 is TGTGCCAGCTCACCTACAGGGAGATCCTCCTACGAGCAGTACTTC. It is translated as CASSPTGRSSYEQYF.

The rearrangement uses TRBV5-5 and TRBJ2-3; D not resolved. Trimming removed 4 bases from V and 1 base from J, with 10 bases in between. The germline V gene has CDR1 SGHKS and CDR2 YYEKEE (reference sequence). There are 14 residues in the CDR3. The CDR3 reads CASSGVRRTDTQYF. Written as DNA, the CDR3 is TGTGCCAGCAGCGGTGTCCGACGCACAGATACGCAGTATTTT.

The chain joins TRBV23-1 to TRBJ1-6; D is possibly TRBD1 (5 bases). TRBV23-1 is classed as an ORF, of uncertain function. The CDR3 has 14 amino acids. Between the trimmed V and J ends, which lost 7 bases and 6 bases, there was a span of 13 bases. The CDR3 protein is CASNGTQTNSPLHF. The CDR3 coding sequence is TGCGCCAGCAATGGGACGCAGACTAATTCACCCCTCCACTTT.

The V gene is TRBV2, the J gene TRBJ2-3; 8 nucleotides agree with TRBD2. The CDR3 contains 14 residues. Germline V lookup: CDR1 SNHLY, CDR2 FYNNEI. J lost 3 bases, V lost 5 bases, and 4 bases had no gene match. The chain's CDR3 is CASSLPGGTDTQYF. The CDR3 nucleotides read TGTGCCAGCAGTCTTCCGGGGGGGACAGATACGCAGTATTTT.

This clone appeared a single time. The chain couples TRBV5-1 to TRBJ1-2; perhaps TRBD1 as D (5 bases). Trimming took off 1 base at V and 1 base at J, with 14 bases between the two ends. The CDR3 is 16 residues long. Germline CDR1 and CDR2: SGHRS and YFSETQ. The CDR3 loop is CASSLMAGPNNYGYTF. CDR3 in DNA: TGCGCCAGCAGCTTGATGGCAGGGCCAAATAACTATGGCTACACCTTC.

CDR3 in DNA: TGTGCCAGCAGCTTCACAGGGGGGGACACTGAAGCTTTCTTT. This encodes CASSFTGGDTEAFF. This chain uses TRBV7-9 with TRBJ1-1, with TRBD1 identical over 8 bases. The CDR3 is 14 amino acids. The germline CDR1 and CDR2 sequences are SEHNR and FQNEAQ (reference sequence). V shed 3 bases and J 3 bases; nucleotides not matched to a gene: 3.

CDR3 nucleotides: TGTGCCAGCAGCTTAGGGGGGGCCCCCACTTATACGCAGTATTTT. Protein product: CASSLGGAPTYTQYF. The gene calls are TRBV11-2 and TRBJ2-3; D possibly matches TRBD1 or TRBD2 (6 bases each). CDR1 is SGHAT and CDR2 is FQNNGV in the germline V gene. Trimming removed 1 base at V and 7 bases at J, with 15 bases between. This CDR3 is 15 amino acids long.

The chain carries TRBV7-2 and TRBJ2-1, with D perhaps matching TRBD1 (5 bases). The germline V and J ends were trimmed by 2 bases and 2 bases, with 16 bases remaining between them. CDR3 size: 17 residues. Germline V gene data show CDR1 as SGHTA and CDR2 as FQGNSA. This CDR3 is CASSLPLRTTTYNEQFF. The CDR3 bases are TGTGCCAGCAGCTTACCCCTTCGGACAACCACCTACAATGAGCAGTTCTTC.